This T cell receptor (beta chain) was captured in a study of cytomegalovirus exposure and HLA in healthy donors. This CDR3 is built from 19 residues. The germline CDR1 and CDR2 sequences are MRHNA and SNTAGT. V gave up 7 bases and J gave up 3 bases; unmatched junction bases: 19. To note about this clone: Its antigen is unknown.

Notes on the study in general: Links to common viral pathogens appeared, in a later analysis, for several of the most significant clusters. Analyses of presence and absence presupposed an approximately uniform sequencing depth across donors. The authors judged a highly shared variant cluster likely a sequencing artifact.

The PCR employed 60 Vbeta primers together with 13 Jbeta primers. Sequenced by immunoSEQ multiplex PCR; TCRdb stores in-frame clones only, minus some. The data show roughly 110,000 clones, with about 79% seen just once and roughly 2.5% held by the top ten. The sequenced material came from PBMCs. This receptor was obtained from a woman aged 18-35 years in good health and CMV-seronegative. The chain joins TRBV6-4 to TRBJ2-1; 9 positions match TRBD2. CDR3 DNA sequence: TGTGCCAGCAATAAAACACCGGGACTAGCTCCCGAGAACTACAATGAGCAGTTCTTC. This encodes CASNKTPGLAPENYNEQFF.